The clone carrying this T cell receptor (beta chain) was observed once. This sample stems from a study of blood T cell repertoires in COVID-19. Study-level information: T cells, B-cell-depleted T cells, or PBMCs provided the cDNA or gDNA that served as material.

The germline CDR1 and CDR2 sequences are GTSNPN and SVGIG (reference sequence). CDR3 length: 15 residues. The germline V and J ends were trimmed by 1 base and 5 bases, with 12 bases remaining between them. Under the authors' procedure: Reference gene primer amplification yielded estimated nucleated cell counts. Generated by immunoSEQ multiplex PCR, the TCRdb table keeps only in-frame clones and is missing some. From that table come the V and J calls and clone size; the DNA was used to work out D and trimming. The sample lists a few hundred thousand clones; roughly 91% were seen once. Participant-given clinical history determined each cohort assignment. A case of COVID-19 had been met by exposed participants within 2 weeks before study entry.

This TCR was recovered from a woman in her forties or fifties who had been exposed to COVID-19. Sequencing was done on a sample of PBMCs or T cells enriched from blood (not recorded which). The rearrangement uses TRBV30 and TRBJ2-6; TRBD1 might be the D (6 bases). The CDR3 region has the DNA TGTGCCTGGAGTGCCAGGGGAATATGGGCCAACGTCCTGACTTTC. Translating gives CAWSARGIWANVLTF.